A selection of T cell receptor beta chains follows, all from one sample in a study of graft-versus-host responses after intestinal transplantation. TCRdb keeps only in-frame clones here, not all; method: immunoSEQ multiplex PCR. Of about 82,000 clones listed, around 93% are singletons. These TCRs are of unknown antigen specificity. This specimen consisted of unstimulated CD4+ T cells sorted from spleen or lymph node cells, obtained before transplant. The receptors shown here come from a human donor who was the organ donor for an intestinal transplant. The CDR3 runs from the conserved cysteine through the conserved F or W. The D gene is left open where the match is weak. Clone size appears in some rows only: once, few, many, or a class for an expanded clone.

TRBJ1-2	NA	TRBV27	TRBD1	TGTGCCAGCAGTCCGACAGGGGTTCGGCTATCCTATGGCTACACCTTC	CASSPTGVRLSYGYTF
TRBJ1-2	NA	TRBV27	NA	TGTGCCAGCAGTTTCCTCGGGAGCTATGGCTACACCTTC	CASSFLGSYGYTF
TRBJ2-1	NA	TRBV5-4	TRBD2	TGTGCCAGCAGCGGAACCGGGACTAGGGGGTCCAATGAGCAGTTCTTC	CASSGTGTRGSNEQFF
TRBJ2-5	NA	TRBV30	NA	NA	CASGQGFLETQYF
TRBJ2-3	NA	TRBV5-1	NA	TGCGCCAGCAGCTTTGAGGTGAACACAGATACGCAGTATTTT	CASSFEVNTDTQYF
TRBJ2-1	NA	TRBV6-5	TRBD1	TGTGCCAGCAGCTCAGGGGACAGGGGGCGCGGGGGGCAGTTCTTC	CASSSGDRGRGGQFF
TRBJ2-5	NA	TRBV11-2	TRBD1	TGTGCCAGCAGCTTTCCGACAGGGGAAGAGACCCAGTACTTC	CASSFPTGEETQYF
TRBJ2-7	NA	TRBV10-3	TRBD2	TGTGCCATCAGTGGGGGGACTAGCGGGAGAATCGCCTACGAGCAGTACTTC	CAISGGTSGRIAYEQYF
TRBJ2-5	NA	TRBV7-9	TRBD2	TGTGCCAGCAGCTTTTTCGGGACTAGCGAAGAGACCCAGTACTTC	CASSFFGTSEETQYF
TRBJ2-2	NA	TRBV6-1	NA	TGTGCCAGCAGCCCCGTAGGGGAGCTGTTTTTT	CASSPVGELFF
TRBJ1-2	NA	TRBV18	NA	TGTGCCAGCTCACCCCGAACAGGGACTAACTATGGCTACACCTTC	CASSPRTGTNYGYTF
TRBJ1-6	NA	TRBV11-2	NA	TGTGCCAGCAGCTCAAGGGCAGGGAACAATTCACCCCTCCACTTT	CASSSRAGNNSPLHF
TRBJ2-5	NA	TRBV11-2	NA	TGTGCCAGCAGCACCACAACAGGGATCCAAGAGACCCAGTACTTC	CASSTTTGIQETQYF
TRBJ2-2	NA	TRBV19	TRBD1	TGTGCCACCCAGACAGGGGTTAGCACCGGGGAGCTGTTTTTT	CATQTGVSTGELFF
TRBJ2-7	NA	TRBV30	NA	TGTGCCTGGAGTGTACGTCTAGACGACGAGCAGTACTTC	CAWSVRLDDEQYF
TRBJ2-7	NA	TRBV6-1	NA	TGTGCCAGCAAGAGCGGCGGGACGCCCTCCTACGAGCAGTACTTC	CASKSGGTPSYEQYF
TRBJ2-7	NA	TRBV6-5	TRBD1	TGTGCCAGCAGTTATCCGGGACAGGGGGCCTACGAGCAGTACTTC	CASSYPGQGAYEQYF
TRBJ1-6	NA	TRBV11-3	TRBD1	TGTGCCAGCAGCTTGGGACAGAGGGCGAATTCACCCCTCCACTTT	CASSLGQRANSPLHF
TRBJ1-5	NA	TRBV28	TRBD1	TGTGCCAGCAGTTTTAGGGACAGGGGATACAATCAGCCCCAGCATTTT	CASSFRDRGYNQPQHF
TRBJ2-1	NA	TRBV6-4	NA	TGTGCCAGCAGTGATTTCTCGGGGGGCGGCAATGAGCAGTTCTTC	CASSDFSGGGNEQFF
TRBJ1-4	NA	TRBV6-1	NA	TGTGCCAGCAGTGCCGGGGAGGGGGTACTGAAACTGTTTTTT	CASSAGEGVLKLFF
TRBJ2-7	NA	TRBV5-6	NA	TGTGCCAGCAGCTTGTGGGGGGACTACGAGCAGTACTTC	CASSLWGDYEQYF
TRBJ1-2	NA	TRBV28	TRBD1	TGTGCCAGCAGTCAAGTCCCCGGGACAGGGATTGGCTACACCTTC	CASSQVPGTGIGYTF
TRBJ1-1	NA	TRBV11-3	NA	TGTGCCAGCAGTCACGGGGGGAGGGCTGAAGCTTTCTTT	CASSHGGRAEAFF
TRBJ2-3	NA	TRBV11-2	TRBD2	TGTGCCAGCAGCTTAGATAGGAGCGGGACGTCTCTCGGTACGCAGTATTTT	CASSLDRSGTSLGTQYF
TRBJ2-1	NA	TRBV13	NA	TGTGCCAGCAGCTTAGGCCCGAATGAGCAGTTCTTC	CASSLGPNEQFF
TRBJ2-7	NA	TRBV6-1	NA	TGTGCCAGCAGTGAACTGTACGAGCAGTACTTC	CASSELYEQYF
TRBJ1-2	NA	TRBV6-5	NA	TGTGCCAGCAGTCCGGGACTCCCCAGCTATGGCTACACCTTC	CASSPGLPSYGYTF
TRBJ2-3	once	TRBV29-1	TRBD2	TGCAGCCTCGTAGCGGGGGGGCTGGATACGCAGTATTTT	CSLVAGGLDTQYF
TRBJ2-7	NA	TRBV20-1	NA	TGCAGTGCTAGTGCGGAATACGAGCAGTACTTC	CSASAEYEQYF
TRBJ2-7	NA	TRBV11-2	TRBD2	TGTGCCAGCAGCCACCGACTAGCGGGAGGGTACGAGCAGTACTTC	CASSHRLAGGYEQYF
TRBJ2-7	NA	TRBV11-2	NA	TGTGCCAGCAGCTTAGTCCAACAGACGGGGTTCTACGAGCAGTACTTC	CASSLVQQTGFYEQYF
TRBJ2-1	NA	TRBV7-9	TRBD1	TGTGCCAGCAGCCGCTCAGGACAGGTTGGCAATGAGCAGTTCTTC	CASSRSGQVGNEQFF
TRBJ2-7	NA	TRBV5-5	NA	TGTGCCAGCAGTTTTCTATTTGGGACATTCTCCCACGAGCAGTACTTC	CASSFLFGTFSHEQYF
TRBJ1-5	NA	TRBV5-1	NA	TGCGCCAGCAGCTTGGAAGGGGCATGGCAGCCCCAGCATTTT	CASSLEGAWQPQHF
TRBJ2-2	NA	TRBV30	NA	TGTGCCTGGACCCTAGGAGTTTTAACCGGGGAGCTGTTTTTT	CAWTLGVLTGELFF
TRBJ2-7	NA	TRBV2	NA	TGTGCCAGCAGCGATACATCTGGGAGAACCTACGAGCAGTACTTC	CASSDTSGRTYEQYF
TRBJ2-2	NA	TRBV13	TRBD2	TGTGCCAGCAGCTTCGGTCTAGCGGGAGCGCCCTCGAACACCGGGGAGCTGTTTTTT	CASSFGLAGAPSNTGELFF
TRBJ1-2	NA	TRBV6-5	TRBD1	TGTGCCAGCAGCCGGACAGGGCATGGCTACACCTTC	CASSRTGHGYTF
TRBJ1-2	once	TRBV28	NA	TGTGCCAGCAACCGGGAACAGGGCTCTCTTGCTGGCTATGGCTACACCTTC	CASNREQGSLAGYGYTF
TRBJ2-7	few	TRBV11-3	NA	TGTGCCAGCAGCTCCCCACTGGGGGCAGCCTTCTACGAGCAGTACTTC	CASSSPLGAAFYEQYF
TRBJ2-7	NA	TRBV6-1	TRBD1	TGTGCCAGCAGTGAAATACAGGGGTTCTCCTACGAGCAGTACTTC	CASSEIQGFSYEQYF
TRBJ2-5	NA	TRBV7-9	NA	TGTGCCAGCGGTTTCTGGCTGGCAGGTCTTGTGGAGACCCAGTACTTC	CASGFWLAGLVETQYF
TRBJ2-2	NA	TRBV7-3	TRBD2	TGTGCCAGCAGGGCACCGGGACTACATGACACCGGGGAGCTGTTTTTT	CASRAPGLHDTGELFF
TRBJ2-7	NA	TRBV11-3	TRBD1	TGTGCCAGCAGCCCCCGACAGGGTTATCAGCCCAAGCAGTACTTC	CASSPRQGYQPKQYF
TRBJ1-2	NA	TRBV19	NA	TGTGCCAGTAGTACTTGGGCCGGGGGGATTAACTATGGCTACACCTTC	CASSTWAGGINYGYTF
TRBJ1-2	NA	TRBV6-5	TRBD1	TGTGCCAGCAGTAAGGGACAGAACTATGGCTACACCTTC	CASSKGQNYGYTF